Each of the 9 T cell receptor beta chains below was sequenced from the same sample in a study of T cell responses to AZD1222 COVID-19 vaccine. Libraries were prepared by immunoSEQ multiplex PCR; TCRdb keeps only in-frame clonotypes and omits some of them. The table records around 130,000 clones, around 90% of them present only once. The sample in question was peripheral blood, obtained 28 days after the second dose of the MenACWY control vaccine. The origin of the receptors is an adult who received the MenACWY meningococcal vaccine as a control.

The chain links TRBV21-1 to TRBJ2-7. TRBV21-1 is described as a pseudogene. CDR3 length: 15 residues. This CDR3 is CASSKLGPSSYEQYV. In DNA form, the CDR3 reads TGTGCCAGCAGCAAATTAGGACCTAGCTCCTACGAGCAGTACGTC.

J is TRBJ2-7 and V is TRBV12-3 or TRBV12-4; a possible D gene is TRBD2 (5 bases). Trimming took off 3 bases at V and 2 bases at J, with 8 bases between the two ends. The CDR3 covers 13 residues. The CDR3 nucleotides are TGTGCCAGCAGTTTGACTACCCCCTACGAGCAGTACTTC. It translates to CASSLTTPYEQYF.

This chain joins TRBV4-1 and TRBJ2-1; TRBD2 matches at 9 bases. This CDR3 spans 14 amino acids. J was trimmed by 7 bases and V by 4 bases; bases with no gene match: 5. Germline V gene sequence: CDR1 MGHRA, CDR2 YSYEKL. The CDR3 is CASSRGLAGNEQFF. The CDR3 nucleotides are TGCGCCAGCAGCCGGGGACTAGCCGGGAATGAGCAGTTCTTC.

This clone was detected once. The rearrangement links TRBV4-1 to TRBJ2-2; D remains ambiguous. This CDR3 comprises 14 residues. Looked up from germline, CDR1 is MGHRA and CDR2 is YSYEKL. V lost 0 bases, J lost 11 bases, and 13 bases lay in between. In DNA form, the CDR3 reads TGCGCCAGCAGCCAAGACCTAGGGCTTGGAGAGCTGTTTTTT. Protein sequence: CASSQDLGLGELFF.

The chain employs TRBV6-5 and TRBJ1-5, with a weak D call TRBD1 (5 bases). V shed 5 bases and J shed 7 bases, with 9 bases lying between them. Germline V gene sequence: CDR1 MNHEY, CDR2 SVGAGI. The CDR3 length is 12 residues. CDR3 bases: TGTGCCAGCAGTACCAGGGTGCAGCCCCAGCATTTT. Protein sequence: CASSTRVQPQHF.

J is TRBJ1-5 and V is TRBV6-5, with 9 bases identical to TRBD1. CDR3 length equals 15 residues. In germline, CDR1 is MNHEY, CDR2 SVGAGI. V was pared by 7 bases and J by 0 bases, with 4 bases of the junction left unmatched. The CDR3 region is CASKDRGNSNQPQHF. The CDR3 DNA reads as TGTGCCAGCAAAGACAGGGGGAATAGCAATCAGCCCCAGCATTTT.

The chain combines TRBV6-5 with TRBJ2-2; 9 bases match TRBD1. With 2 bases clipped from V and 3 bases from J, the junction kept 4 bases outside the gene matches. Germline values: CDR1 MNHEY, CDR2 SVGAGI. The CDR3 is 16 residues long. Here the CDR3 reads CASSYPGTGYTGELFF. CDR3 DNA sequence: TGTGCCAGCAGTTACCCCGGGACAGGGTACACCGGGGAGCTGTTTTTT.

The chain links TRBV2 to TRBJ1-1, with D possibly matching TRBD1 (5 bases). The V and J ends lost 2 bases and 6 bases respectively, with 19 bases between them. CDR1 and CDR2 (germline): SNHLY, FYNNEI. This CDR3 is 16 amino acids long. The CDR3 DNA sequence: TGTGCCAGCAGTGAAAGGGGTGGTTGGAAGGGCCCTGAAGCTTTCTTT. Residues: CASSERGGWKGPEAFF.

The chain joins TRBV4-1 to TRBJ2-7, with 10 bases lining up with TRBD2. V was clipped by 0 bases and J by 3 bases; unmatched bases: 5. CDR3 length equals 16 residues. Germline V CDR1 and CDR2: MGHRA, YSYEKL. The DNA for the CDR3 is TGCGCCAGCAGCCAAGAACTACTAGCGGGGAACTACGAGCAGTACTTC. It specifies CASSQELLAGNYEQYF.